Below, 9 T cell receptor beta chains from the same sample are listed, as sequenced in a study of vaccination effects on CD4 cells after COVID-19. Which antigens these TCRs recognize remains unknown. Pools of viral peptides were used by the ViraFEST assay to expand antigen-specific CD4+ T cells ahead of sequencing. The culture ran for under eleven days, and then CD4+ T cells were isolated. Convalescent patients had PCR-confirmed SARS-CoV-2 infection between March and December 2020. Clones were read by immunoSEQ multiplex PCR, and TCRdb kept only the in-frame ones, dropping some. The sample shows roughly 54,000 clones, 76% of them seen only once. The sample consisted of CD4+ T cells from PBMCs cultured with HIV peptides, taken before COVID-19 vaccination. Subset here: HIV-1 Nef peptide pool negative control/reference culture. These receptors were taken from a human donor who had a prior SARS-CoV-2 infection.

This clone was found once. This sequence joins TRBV5-1 and TRBJ1-1; D ambiguous. Germline V gene lookup returns CDR1 SGHRS and CDR2 YFSETQ. V lost 1 base and J 0 bases, leaving 10 bases between the germline ends. The CDR3 totals 15 residues. The chain's CDR3 is CASSLSALLNTEAFF. CDR3 in DNA: TGCGCCAGCAGCTTGTCGGCTCTATTGAACACTGAAGCTTTCTTT.

This clone has only a few counts. The chain combines TRBV24-1 with TRBJ2-2; the D is unclear. With 7 bases removed from V and 1 base from J, the gap between germline ends came to 6 bases. Germline values: CDR1 KGHDR, CDR2 SFDVKD. This CDR3 spans 13 amino acids. CDR3 amino acids: CATRDENTGELFF. The CDR3 DNA follows: TGTGCCACCAGGGACGAGAACACCGGGGAGCTGTTTTTT.

The chain couples TRBV13 to TRBJ2-5; TRBD2 matches at 10 bases. Germline trimming cut 2 bases from V and 4 bases from J; bases unmatched to any gene: 4. Germline CDR1 reads PRHDT; CDR2 reads FYEKMQ (reference sequence). The CDR3 loop spans 15 amino acids. Written as DNA, the CDR3 is TGTGCCAGCAGCTTATTAGCGGGGGGTGGAGAGACCCAGTACTTC. This codes for CASSLLAGGGETQYF.

This clone showed up just once. V is TRBV2 and J is TRBJ2-7; D might be TRBD1 (5 bases). The CDR3 totals 14 residues. The germline V and J ends were trimmed by 2 bases and 2 bases, with 10 bases remaining between them. Per the germline V gene, CDR1 is SNHLY and CDR2 is FYNNEI. The CDR3 sequence is CASSEQGKTYEQYF. The CDR3 coding sequence is TGTGCCAGCAGTGAACAGGGAAAGACCTACGAGCAGTACTTC.

About this clone itself: Other DNA variants within this sample encode the same CDR3. V is TRBV28 and J is TRBJ2-1, with no clear D. Germline V lookup: CDR1 MDHEN, CDR2 SYDVKM. The CDR3 spans 12 residues. V lost 2 bases and J lost 2, with 1 base in between. CDR3 in DNA: TGTGCCAGCAGTTTAACCTACAATGAGCAGTTCTTC. Amino acids: CASSLTYNEQFF.

This chain joins TRBV28 and TRBJ1-5; D is possibly TRBD1 (5 bases). CDR1 is MDHEN, CDR2 SYDVKM, per germline. The CDR3 contains 12 residues. The V end lost 3 bases, the J end lost 7 bases, and 7 bases lay between the germline ends. This CDR3 reads CASSFQGQPQHF. CDR3 nucleotide sequence: TGTGCCAGCAGTTTTCAGGGCCAGCCCCAGCATTTT. The variable domain in full, with the rest retrieved from reference TRBV28 and TRBJ1-5, is DVKVTQSSRYLVKRTGEKVFLECVQDMDHENMFWYRQDPGLGLRLIYFSYDVKMKEKGDIPEGYSVSREKKERFSLILESASTNQTSMYLCASSFQGQPQHFGDGTRLSIL.

CDR3 coding DNA: TGTGCCAGCAGCTTAGACGGTGCACGATCCTACGAGCAGTACTTC. It codes for CASSLDGARSYEQYF. The genes are TRBV7-2 and TRBJ2-7; no definite D call. V lost 1 base to trimming and J lost 1 base, with 11 bases between them. Germline V gives CDR1 SGHTA, CDR2 FQGNSA. This CDR3 spans 15 amino acids.

This clone was detected a few times. The chain carries TRBV11-2 and TRBJ2-7, with 10 bases fitting TRBD2. CDR1 and CDR2 (germline): SGHAT, FQNNGV. V was clipped by 4 bases and J by 4 bases; unmatched bases: 10. The CDR3 contains 16 residues. The CDR3 loop reads CASSSTNSGRIYEQYF. In DNA form, the CDR3 reads TGTGCCAGCAGCTCAACAAATAGCGGGAGGATTTACGAGCAGTACTTC.

This clone appeared a single time. This rearrangement joins TRBV5-1 to TRBJ2-5; 8 nucleotides match TRBD2. Germline V gives CDR1 SGHRS, CDR2 YFSETQ. V shed 1 base and J 2 bases; nucleotides not matched to a gene: 4. The CDR3 length is 15 residues. The CDR3 sequence is CASSLSLAGQETQYF. The DNA of the CDR3 is TGCGCCAGCAGCTTGAGCCTAGCGGGTCAAGAGACCCAGTACTTC.